This TCR beta chain was identified in a study of blood T cell repertoires in COVID-19. Sequencing used immunoSEQ multiplex PCR; TCRdb keeps in-frame clones, though not all of them. Counted here are 150,000 to 200,000 clones, 85% occurring once; the ten biggest clones make up 3% to 4%. Germline V gives CDR1 LNHDA, CDR2 SQIVND (reference sequence). The CDR3 consists of 16 residues. The germline V and J ends were trimmed by 3 bases and 0 bases, with 11 bases remaining between them. The sequence was collected from a human donor with acute or convalescent COVID-19. The donor label of this sample is uncertain. V is TRBV19 and J is TRBJ1-4; D is unclear. What was sequenced was peripheral blood. The CDR3 protein is CASSINGVSTNEKLFF. DNA of the CDR3: TGTGCCAGTAGTATCAACGGGGTCTCAACTAATGAAAAACTGTTTTTT. The full variable domain, with the rest looked up from reference TRBV19 and TRBJ1-4, is DGGITQSPKYLFRKEGQNVTLSCEQNLNHDAMYWYRQDPGQGLRLIYYSQIVNDFQKGDIAEGYSVSREKKESFPLTVTSAQKNPTAFYLCASSINGVSTNEKLFFGSGTQLSVL.